Listed below are T cell receptor beta chains from one sample, sequenced in a study of long-term antiretroviral therapy in people with HIV. Sequencing was performed with immunoSEQ multiplex PCR; in TCRdb, only in-frame clones are kept and a portion is missing. The data show approximately 30,000 clones, with roughly 88% seen just once and around 8.2% held by the top ten. This sample comprised unsorted PBMCs, obtained 3 years after starting antiretroviral therapy. These receptors originate from a middle-aged man with HIV. CDR3s leave out the opening cysteine and the closing phenylalanine or tryptophan.

J: TRBJ1-5; V: TRBV6-6; CDR3: ATGKEGFNQPQH
J: TRBJ1-2; V: TRBV19; CDR3: ASGSPDRASVG
J: TRBJ2-3; V: TRBV7-9; CDR3: ASSSLTGKGTDTQY
J: TRBJ2-6; V: TRBV27; CDR3: ASSSGANVLT
J: TRBJ1-1; V: TRBV10-1; CDR3: ASSERVGVNTEAF
J: TRBJ1-1; V: TRBV19; CDR3: ASREGGEQEAF
J: TRBJ1-1; V: TRBV30; CDR3: AWSESASTEAF
J: TRBJ2-5; V: TRBV27; CDR3: ASSPVGTQETQY
J: TRBJ2-7; V: TRBV7-9; CDR3: ASSLGVTPYEQY
J: TRBJ2-7; V: TRBV11-2; CDR3: ASSPGLDAYEQY
J: TRBJ2-1; V: TRBV10-2; CDR3: ASSPGQPSGF
J: TRBJ2-1; V: TRBV19; CDR3: ASSTWDRELYEQF
J: TRBJ1-5; V: TRBV6-1; CDR3: ASSEGTVSNQPQH
J: TRBJ2-1; V: TRBV20-1; CDR3: SATNVDEQF
J: TRBJ1-5; V: TRBV19; CDR3: ASSIWGGQGKQPQH
J: TRBJ2-3; V: TRBV11-1; CDR3: ASSLTSGGADTQY
J: TRBJ2-1; V: TRBV27; CDR3: ASRLLQDSSFDEQF
J: TRBJ2-2; V: TRBV30; CDR3: AYTGTGNTGELF
J: TRBJ1-1; V: TRBV6-1; CDR3: ASSETWNTEAF
J: TRBJ2-3; V: TRBV15; CDR3: ATSELSGTDTQY
J: TRBJ2-7; V: TRBV7-9; CDR3: ASSSLAGTATYEQY
J: TRBJ2-1; V: TRBV9; CDR3: ASSASGGPYNEQF
J: TRBJ1-5; V: TRBV11-2; CDR3: ASSLGIDQPQH
J: TRBJ1-2; V: TRBV10-2; CDR3: ASSEGGAGYGYT
J: TRBJ1-5; V: TRBV28; CDR3: ASSVGRNNQPQH
J: TRBJ2-7; V: TRBV10-3; CDR3: AISEAGEQY
J: TRBJ1-2; V: TRBV7-9; CDR3: ASSLGWQNYGYT
J: TRBJ1-2; V: TRBV13; CDR3: ASRGHEGLDYGYT
J: TRBJ1-5; V: TRBV15; CDR3: ATSREAGSGQPQH
J: TRBJ2-2; V: TRBV9; CDR3: ASSRTTGSGELF
J: TRBJ2-1; V: TRBV29-1; CDR3: SVTGTSSTSYNEQF
J: TRBJ1-2; V: TRBV13; CDR3: ASSPGPGDYGYT
J: TRBJ2-3; V: TRBV15; CDR3: ATSRDRGKTDTQY
J: TRBJ1-2; V: TRBV29-1; CDR3: SVPYRGNYGYT
J: TRBJ2-5; V: TRBV2; CDR3: ASSVEETQY
J: TRBJ1-3; V: TRBV14; CDR3: ASSHPTGSGNTIY
J: TRBJ1-1; V: TRBV10-3; CDR3: ASELGTGNTEAF
J: TRBJ1-2; V: TRBV5-1; CDR3: ASSSGTADYGYT
J: TRBJ2-3; V: TRBV7-9; CDR3: ASSLPSTDTQY
J: TRBJ2-3; V: TRBV11-1; CDR3: ASSLERVIGTDTQY
J: TRBJ2-2; V: TRBV5-6; CDR3: ASSFISRVTGELF
J: TRBJ2-5; V: TRBV10-2; CDR3: ASSEYRAQETQY
J: TRBJ2-3; V: TRBV18; CDR3: ASSPTSGDTQY
J: TRBJ2-7; V: TRBV11-2; CDR3: ASLRGGASYEQY
J: TRBJ2-7; V: TRBV6-1; CDR3: ASGWGGGGYEQY
J: TRBJ2-7; V: TRBV30; CDR3: AWSVRLDEQY
J: TRBJ1-1; V: TRBV7-3; CDR3: ASSLGGGTEAF
J: TRBJ2-7; V: TRBV27; CDR3: ASSPRDGTSYEQY
J: TRBJ2-6; V: TRBV30; CDR3: AGSVVGGMHTGANVLT
J: TRBJ2-3; V: TRBV6-1; CDR3: ASQPGLAGKDTQY
J: TRBJ1-5; V: TRBV19; CDR3: ASRGRVHSGSNQPQH
J: TRBJ2-5; V: TRBV30; CDR3: AWSGGLAGEIETQY
J: TRBJ2-2; V: TRBV11-2; CDR3: ASSLVYRGDTGELF
J: TRBJ2-5; V: TRBV4-2; CDR3: ASSPGTSGRQETQY